This passage covers 32 T cell receptor beta chains from one sample sequenced in a study of T cells in Graves' hyperthyroidism and ophthalmopathy. The investigators amplified TCR beta CDR3 regions from RNA transcripts. When the TCR CDR3 underwent first-round RT-PCR, the HTBI primer set was used. TCRdb re-called the multiplex PCR reads with MiXCR, one entry per CDR3 protein. The sample has 250,000 to 400,000 distinct CDR3 sequences, approximately 14% seen once. Source material: blood. The origin of the receptors is a woman in her thirties or forties with Graves' ophthalmopathy.

This clonotype came up many times. The chain couples TRBV6-1 to TRBJ1-5; D is ambiguous. The CDR3 spans 15 residues. V lost 4 bases to trimming and J lost 3 bases, with 13 bases between them. Germline CDR1 and CDR2: MNHNS and SASEGT. CDR3 loop: CASSVTGIINQPQHF. CDR3 sequence (DNA): TGTGCCAGCAGTGTGACCGGGATCATCAATCAGCCCCAGCATTTT.

The V call is TRBV7-9, the J call TRBJ2-7; the D is unclear. Germline V gene sequence: CDR1 SEHNR, CDR2 FQNEAQ (reference sequence). The V end lost 8 bases, the J end lost 0 bases, and 11 bases lay between the germline ends. The CDR3 runs to 13 residues. The CDR3 nucleotides are TGTGCCAGCGGTCCCATAAACTCCTACGAGCAGTACTTC. Amino acids: CASGPINSYEQYF.

This clonotype has at least ten counts. The chain has TRBV6-1 and TRBJ2-1; 7 bases align to TRBD1. Germline V gives CDR1 MNHNS, CDR2 SASEGT. This CDR3 comprises 13 residues. J was trimmed by 6 bases and V by 3 bases; bases with no gene match: 2. The CDR3 loop is CASSDHRGNEQFF. Here the CDR3 DNA reads TGTGCCAGCAGTGATCACAGGGGCAATGAGCAGTTCTTC.

This clonotype was counted between two and nine times. The genes are TRBV7-9 and TRBJ2-1, with TRBD2 matching 11 bases. Trimming removed 5 bases from V and 7 bases from J; junction bases left unmatched: 16. CDR1 is SEHNR and CDR2 is FQNEAQ in the germline V gene (reference sequence). CDR3 length equals 18 residues. The CDR3 spells CASSRGVAGGSPGNEQFF. CDR3 sequence (DNA): TGTGCCAGCAGCCGGGGAGTAGCGGGAGGGTCCCCTGGAAATGAGCAGTTCTTC. Combining the CDR3 with reference TRBV7-9 and TRBJ2-1 gives the whole variable domain DTGVSQNPRHKITKRGQNVTFRCDPISEHNRLYWYRQTLGQGPEFLTYFQNEAQLEKSRLLSDRFSAERPKGSFSTLEIQRTEQGDSAMYLCASSRGVAGGSPGNEQFFGPGTRLTVL.

This clonotype was seen many times. The chain uses TRBV7-2 and TRBJ2-7; D call uncertain. Germline V lookup: CDR1 SGHTA, CDR2 FQGNSA. V was clipped by 5 bases and J by 0 bases, with 8 bases between them. This CDR3 is 13 amino acids long. This CDR3 reads CASSPVSSYEQYF. CDR3 nucleotides: TGTGCCAGCAGCCCCGTCAGCTCCTACGAGCAGTACTTC.

There are many counts of this clonotype. The chain links TRBV12-3 or TRBV12-4 to TRBJ1-1, with D possibly being TRBD1 (6 bases). V lost 3 bases and J 2 bases, leaving 10 bases between the germline ends. This CDR3 has 14 residues. The CDR3 sequence: CASSLTGANTEAFF. CDR3 DNA: TGTGCCAGCAGTTTGACAGGAGCAAACACTGAAGCTTTCTTT.

This clonotype was found a few times. V gene TRBV9 combines with J gene TRBJ2-3, with D perhaps matching TRBD2 (6 bases). Trimming removed 3 bases from V and 1 base from J, with 18 bases in between. This CDR3 has 17 amino acids. Germline CDR1 and CDR2: SGDLS and YYNGEE. CDR3 amino acids: CASSARHSERGTDTQYF. For the CDR3, the DNA is TGTGCCAGCAGCGCGAGGCATTCGGAGCGGGGCACAGATACGCAGTATTTT.

Many counts were recorded for this clonotype. This sequence joins TRBV11-2 and TRBJ2-3; 11 positions agree with TRBD1. Trimming at V came to 5 bases and at J to 4 bases, leaving 8 bases not matched to a gene. The CDR3 contains 16 residues. Germline V gene data show CDR1 as SGHAT and CDR2 as FQNNGV. The DNA of the CDR3 is TGTGCCAGCAGCCCAGGACAGGGGGCAAAGGCAGATACGCAGTATTTT. It translates to CASSPGQGAKADTQYF.

This clonotype came up many times. V and J are TRBV27 and TRBJ1-6; 9 bases align to TRBD1. The ends lost 6 bases at V and 9 bases at J; junction bases unmatched: 9. The CDR3 sequence is 15 residues long. Germline V gene sequence: CDR1 MNHEY, CDR2 SMNVEV (reference sequence). CDR3 coding DNA: TGTGCCAGCAGAGGTAACAGGGGGCTGAGTTCACCCCTCCACTTT. Amino acids: CASRGNRGLSSPLHF.

This clonotype has ten or more counts. The CDR3, as DNA: TGCAGCGTTGACTCGGGGAACACTGAAGCTTTCTTT. Its translation is CSVDSGNTEAFF. V is TRBV29-1 and J is TRBJ1-1; D gene ambiguous. V was trimmed by 3 bases and J by 1 base, leaving 6 bases between them. The CDR3 runs to 12 residues. Germline assignment: CDR1 SQVTM and CDR2 ANQGSEA.

The V and J genes are TRBV3-1 and TRBJ2-1; D is undetermined. V dropped 0 bases and J dropped 4 bases, with 13 bases sitting between them. The CDR3 is 16 amino acids. Germline assignment: CDR1 LGHDT and CDR2 YNNKEL (reference sequence). The CDR3 nucleotides read TGTGCCAGCAGCCAAGATGCAAAAGCCCAATACAATGAGCAGTTCTTC. Translated: CASSQDAKAQYNEQFF.

V and J are TRBV25-1 and TRBJ2-7; the match to TRBD1 covers 9 bases. V shed 4 bases and J 3 bases; nucleotides not matched to a gene: 7. The V gene's germline CDR1 is MGHDK and CDR2 SYGVNS. The CDR3 loop spans 15 amino acids. The CDR3 region is CASSATGQGNYEQYF. In DNA, the CDR3 is TGTGCCAGCAGTGCCACAGGACAGGGGAACTACGAGCAGTACTTC.

This clonotype was observed many times. V is TRBV6-1 and J is TRBJ2-7; D is perhaps TRBD1 (6 bases). CDR1 and CDR2 (germline): MNHNS, SASEGT. The CDR3 length is 14 residues. Trimming removed 5 bases from V and 5 bases from J, with 16 bases in between. Here the CDR3 reads CASSPIEGVHEQYF. As DNA, the CDR3 is TGTGCCAGCAGTCCTATTGAGGGGGTACACGAGCAGTACTTC.

In its sample, this clonotype was seen a few times. J is TRBJ2-7 and V is TRBV7-6; D may correspond to TRBD1 or TRBD2 (6 bases each). This CDR3 is 14 amino acids long. V lost 4 bases, J lost 6 bases, and 16 bases lay in between. Germline CDR1 SGHVS, CDR2 FNYEAQ. CDR3 sequence reads: CASSSRLGGGEQYF. The CDR3 DNA sequence: TGTGCCAGCAGCTCGAGACTAGGAGGGGGCGAGCAGTACTTC.

The rearrangement links TRBV20-1 to TRBJ1-3; tentative D call: TRBD1 (6 bases). CDR1 is DFQATT and CDR2 is SNEGSKA in the germline V gene (reference sequence). Trimming removed 6 bases from V and 0 bases from J, with 12 bases in between. The CDR3 length is 14 residues. CDR3 sequence: CSAMGALSGNTIYF. DNA of the CDR3: TGCAGTGCCATGGGGGCGCTCTCTGGAAACACCATATATTTT.

The chain has TRBV9 and TRBJ1-2; tentatively, D is TRBD1 (6 bases). The CDR3 contains 17 residues. The V and J ends lost 0 bases and 2 bases respectively, with 17 bases between them. Germline CDR1 SGDLS, CDR2 YYNGEE. The CDR3 region is CASSVAPPGANNYGYTF. DNA of the CDR3: TGTGCCAGCAGCGTAGCTCCCCCAGGGGCCAACAACTATGGCTACACCTTC.

This clonotype was seen a few times. The gene calls are TRBV30 and TRBJ2-1; 9 bases align to TRBD2. This CDR3 is 14 amino acids long. The ends lost 1 base at V and 9 bases at J; junction bases unmatched: 7. Germline V gene sequence: CDR1 GTSNPN, CDR2 SVGIG (reference sequence). The CDR3 nucleotides read TGTGCCTGGAGTGAGGGACTAGCTAGTAGTGAGCAGTTCTTC. Protein sequence: CAWSEGLASSEQFF.

The chain recombines TRBV6-1 with TRBJ1-3; no clear D gene. Germline CDR1 and CDR2: MNHNS and SASEGT. The CDR3 contains 17 residues. The germline V and J ends were trimmed by 6 bases and 0 bases, with 18 bases remaining between them. The CDR3 region is CASSRTGVPGSGNTIYF. For the CDR3, the DNA is TGTGCCAGCAGCCGAACGGGAGTACCTGGCTCTGGAAACACCATATATTTT.

This clonotype has ten or more counts. The rearrangement joins TRBV10-2 to TRBJ1-1, with TRBD1 as a possible D gene (6 bases). Trimming cost V 4 bases and J 4 bases, with 10 bases left between them. The CDR3 loop spans 13 amino acids. CDR1 and CDR2 (germline): WSHSY, SAAADI. The DNA for the CDR3 is TGCGCCAGCAGTGGACAGGCTGCCACTGAAGCTTTCTTT. As protein: CASSGQAATEAFF.

Ten or more counts support this clonotype. The chain combines TRBV6-5 with TRBJ2-3; 9 nucleotides align to TRBD1. The ends lost 0 bases at V and 3 bases at J; junction bases unmatched: 4. The germline gives CDR1 MNHEY, CDR2 SVGAGI. The CDR3 sequence is 16 residues long. This CDR3 reads CASSYSTQGATDTQYF. DNA of the CDR3: TGTGCCAGCAGTTACTCGACACAGGGGGCTACAGATACGCAGTATTTT.

This clonotype was counted at least ten times. The chain is built from TRBV27 and TRBJ2-5, with TRBD2 identical over 10 bases. The CDR3 is 16 residues long. Germline V gene data show CDR1 as MNHEY and CDR2 as SMNVEV (reference sequence). J was trimmed by 5 bases and V by 4 bases; bases with no gene match: 10. The CDR3 sequence: CASSSLRLAGVETQYF. CDR3 DNA: TGTGCCAGCAGTTCCCTACGGCTAGCGGGAGTGGAGACCCAGTACTTC.

Many counts were recorded for this clonotype. The gene calls are TRBV13 and TRBJ1-1; no reliable D call. The V end lost 3 bases, the J end lost 5 bases, and 7 bases lay between the germline ends. CDR3 length equals 12 residues. The germline V gene encodes CDR1 PRHDT and CDR2 FYEKMQ (reference sequence). DNA for the CDR3: TGTGCCAGCAGCTTCGGCCGGACTGAAGCTTTCTTT. It translates to CASSFGRTEAFF.

This clonotype was recorded many times. V is TRBV7-9 and J is TRBJ2-7, with 7 nucleotides matching TRBD1. V trimming: 7 bases; J trimming: 3 bases; junction bases outside the gene matches: 6. Per the germline V gene, CDR1 is SEHNR and CDR2 is FQNEAQ (reference sequence). There are 13 residues in the CDR3. The CDR3: CASKGSGGYEQYF. DNA of the CDR3: TGTGCCAGCAAGGGTTCAGGGGGCTACGAGCAGTACTTC.

The chain joins TRBV20-1 to TRBJ2-7; D ambiguous. The CDR3 sequence is 14 residues long. Per germline, CDR1 DFQATT and CDR2 SNEGSKA (reference sequence). Trimming removed 8 bases from V and 2 bases from J, with 19 bases in between. CDR3: CSFRPPTCPYEQYF. In DNA, the CDR3 is TGCAGTTTCAGACCTCCCACTTGTCCCTACGAGCAGTACTTC.

There are many counts of this clonotype. This chain uses TRBV6-1 with TRBJ1-6, with D unresolved. V gave up 11 bases and J gave up 0 bases, with 11 bases separating them. This CDR3 is 14 amino acids long. Germline V CDR1 and CDR2: MNHNS, SASEGT. In nucleotides, the CDR3 is TGTGCCTGCGGTTTGAGCTCCTATAATTCACCCCTCCACTTT. It specifies CACGLSSYNSPLHF.

The sample holds many counts of this clonotype. The gene calls are TRBV2 and TRBJ2-7; D remains ambiguous. The V and J ends lost 7 bases and 0 bases respectively, with 16 bases between them. CDR1 and CDR2 from the germline V gene are SNHLY and FYNNEI. The length of the CDR3 is 15 residues. The CDR3 reads CASTPFLGYSYEQYF. CDR3 bases: TGTGCCAGCACGCCCTTTCTGGGGTACTCCTACGAGCAGTACTTC.

This clonotype was counted ten times or more. The chain uses TRBV28 and TRBJ2-1; D is perhaps TRBD1 (6 bases). Between the trimmed V and J ends, which lost 2 bases and 6 bases, there was a span of 20 bases. The germline gives CDR1 MDHEN, CDR2 SYDVKM. The CDR3 has 17 amino acids. CDR3 protein: CASSLGTGNLWGNEQFF. In DNA, the CDR3 is TGTGCCAGCAGTTTAGGAACAGGGAACCTGTGGGGCAATGAGCAGTTCTTC. Using reference TRBV28 and TRBJ2-1 for the parts outside the CDR3, the full variable domain is DVKVTQSSRYLVKRTGEKVFLECVQDMDHENMFWYRQDPGLGLRLIYFSYDVKMKEKGDIPEGYSVSREKKERFSLILESASTNQTSMYLCASSLGTGNLWGNEQFFGPGTRLTVL.

V usage is TRBV7-9 and J usage is TRBJ1-2; D gene ambiguous. Germline CDR1 and CDR2: SEHNR and FQNEAQ (reference sequence). V dropped 1 base and J dropped 7 bases, with 13 bases sitting between them. The CDR3 spans 14 residues. Written as DNA, the CDR3 is TGTGCCAGCAGCTTAGTTGGAAGATTTTCTGGCTACACCTTC. This codes for CASSLVGRFSGYTF. The variable domain in full, with the rest retrieved from reference TRBV7-9 and TRBJ1-2, is DTGVSQNPRHKITKRGQNVTFRCDPISEHNRLYWYRQTLGQGPEFLTYFQNEAQLEKSRLLSDRFSAERPKGSFSTLEIQRTEQGDSAMYLCASSLVGRFSGYTFGSGTRLTVV.

The rearrangement links TRBV19 to TRBJ1-3; 7 bases line up with TRBD1. This CDR3 is built from 15 residues. Germline-derived CDR1 and CDR2 are LNHDA and SQIVND (reference sequence). Germline trimming cut 4 bases from V and 2 bases from J; bases unmatched to any gene: 5. CDR3 in DNA: TGTGCCAGTAGTAAACAGGGGTTCGCTGGAAACACCATATATTTT. This codes for CASSKQGFAGNTIYF.

The V and J genes are TRBV19 and TRBJ2-3, with a possible D match to TRBD2 (7 bases). The CDR3 consists of 15 residues. Deletions cut 1 base from V and 4 bases from J, with 12 bases between. Germline V gene sequence: CDR1 LNHDA, CDR2 SQIVND (reference sequence). CDR3 DNA sequence: TGTGCCAGTAGTATAGGAGGGGGGGCCCCAGATACGCAGTATTTT. Encoded protein: CASSIGGGAPDTQYF.

This clonotype came up a few times. Just one base apart from a much larger clone, this may be a read error. The J gene is TRBJ2-1, the V gene TRBV11-2; D possibly corresponds to TRBD2 (5 bases). The germline V gene has CDR1 SGHAT and CDR2 FQNNGV. This CDR3 is 11 amino acids long. The CDR3 protein is CTSSTGNEQFF. The CDR3, as DNA: TGTACCAGCAGCACGGGGAATGAGCAGTTCTTC.

This clonotype was detected many times. The chain couples TRBV7-9 to TRBJ2-5; TRBD2 matches at 9 bases. Germline V gene sequence: CDR1 SEHNR, CDR2 FQNEAQ (reference sequence). V gave up 5 bases and J gave up 5 bases; unmatched junction bases: 12. The CDR3 is 16 residues long. For the CDR3, the DNA is TGTGCCAGCAGCGGACGGGCTAGCGGGGAGGCGGAGACCCAGTACTTC. Residues: CASSGRASGEAETQYF.